Included here is one TCR beta chain sequence, with context. Clones were read by immunoSEQ multiplex PCR, and TCRdb kept only the in-frame ones, dropping some. The sample holds approximately 220,000 clones, roughly 83% seen once. Participants had their cohort set by participant-reported clinical history. This record belongs to a study of blood T cell repertoires in COVID-19. Study details: Acute and convalescent COVID-19 specimens originated in the United States, Italy and Spain.

The CDR3 has 15 amino acids. The V and J ends lost 2 bases and 4 bases respectively, with 14 bases between them. Germline lookup yields CDR1 SGHDN and CDR2 FVKESK. The chain combines TRBV14 with TRBJ1-1, with D tentatively TRBD1 (5 bases). Sequencing used PBMCs or T cells enriched from blood (not recorded which). The sequence was obtained from a woman in her forties with acute COVID-19. The CDR3 DNA reads as TGTGCCAGCAGCCAATCTTCAGGGTCGATCACTGAAGCTTTCTTT. This gives the protein CASSQSSGSITEAFF.